This TCR beta chain comes out of a study of CD8+ T cells in alopecia areata. Whole-study results and caveats: Affected lesional scalp, above all in alopecia totalis/universalis, was more clonal than normal scalp.

Treatment of the sample: oral pan-JAK inhibitor, 5-10 mg twice daily. Both peripheral blood and punch biopsies of lesional scalp skin were obtained from patients who had alopecia areata. Isolation of CD4+ and CD8+ T cells from PBMCs was achieved by sorting. In the case of this clone: Its target is not known.

Germline CDR1 and CDR2: PRHDT and FYEKMQ (reference sequence). The CDR3 contains 13 residues. V dropped 1 base and J dropped 5 bases, with 8 bases sitting between them. As the sequencing template, cDNA was produced by extracting RNA and reverse transcribing it. Libraries were prepared by immunoSEQ multiplex PCR; TCRdb keeps only in-frame clonotypes and omits some of them. Of around 140,000 clones detected, around half appear once; the ten largest clones hold about 15%. Material: CD8+ T cells sorted from blood, obtained at week 4, from a patient treated with tofacitinib. The sequence was obtained from a human donor with alopecia areata. This chain joins TRBV13 and TRBJ1-1; no clear D. CDR3 bases: TGTGCCAGCAGCTTAGCAAGGACTACTGAAGCTTTCTTT. Protein: CASSLARTTEAFF.